This T cell receptor (beta chain) originates from a study of shared clonotypes between healthy human individuals. General study points: Depth was large, yet rarefaction showed that sorted-subset sequencing was incomplete.

This CDR3 region has 13 residues. V lost 6 bases and J 7 bases, leaving 10 bases between the germline ends. CDR1 LNHNV and CDR2 YYDKDF come from the germline V gene (reference sequence). Libraries were prepared by immunoSEQ multiplex PCR; TCRdb keeps only in-frame clonotypes and omits some of them. There are around 330,000 clones in the sample; around 74% occur only once, and about 9.3% lies in the top ten. Each sample came from a Caucasian adult donor living in Nashville, Tennessee. The CD4+ fraction was divided into a CD45RA+ naive subset and a CD45RA-negative memory subset. With regard to this clone: Its antigen is undetermined.

The source material was memory CD4+ T cells sorted from blood. Subset in this sample: CD45RA-negative fraction. The source is a man under 40 in good health. The chain uses TRBV15 and TRBJ2-6; D unclear. This chain's CDR3 is CATRRQPANVLTF. As DNA, the CDR3 is TGTGCCACCAGACGACAACCAGCCAACGTCCTGACTTTC.